Each of the 9 T cell receptor beta chains below was sequenced from the same sample in a study of beta chain features in type 1 diabetes. Sequencing targeted expressed TCRB transcripts, as all isolated RNA had been reverse transcribed. The protocol was immunoSEQ multiplex PCR, while the TCRdb copy is restricted to in-frame clones and leaves out a portion. The table has about 60,000 clones, roughly three fifths seen once. Sequenced sample: Tregs from blood. The receptors were sampled from a woman aged 18-30 years in good health.

The chain joins TRBV10-3 to TRBJ2-1, with 7 bases identical to TRBD2. This CDR3 region has 14 residues. Germline CDR1 ENHRY, CDR2 SYGVKD. V shed 4 bases and J 2 bases; nucleotides not matched to a gene: 2. The DNA for the CDR3 is TGTGCCATCAGTGCTAGCGGCGCCTACAATGAGCAGTTCTTC. This gives the protein CAISASGAYNEQFF.

This clone turned up a few times. The chain couples TRBV29-1 to TRBJ2-1, with a weak D call TRBD2 (5 bases). The ends were cut back, 2 bases at V and 5 bases at J, with 10 bases in the middle. Looked up from germline, CDR1 is SQVTM and CDR2 is ANQGSEA. This CDR3 is 13 amino acids long. The CDR3: CSVEPGLNNEQFF. The CDR3 coding sequence is TGCAGCGTTGAACCCGGACTCAACAATGAGCAGTTCTTC.

This clone was seen more than once but under ten times. The rearrangement links TRBV13 to TRBJ2-7; D may be TRBD1 (6 bases). V was trimmed by 2 bases and J by 2 bases, leaving 13 bases between them. The CDR3 is 15 amino acids. Germline CDR1 is PRHDT and CDR2 is FYEKMQ (reference sequence). This CDR3 is CASSLRVQGPYEQYF. The DNA for the CDR3 is TGTGCCAGCAGCTTACGGGTACAGGGTCCCTACGAGCAGTACTTC.

This sequence joins TRBV6-1 and TRBJ2-5; weak D call: TRBD1 (5 bases). Gene TRBJ2-7 matches the end of the DNA better, so the J call may be wrong. Germline V lookup: CDR1 MNHNS, CDR2 SASEGT. This CDR3 is built from 12 residues. In nucleotides, the CDR3 is TGTGCCAGCTTAACAGGAGCCTACGAGCAGTACTTC. Its protein product is CASLTGAYEQYF.

The chain carries TRBV7-9 and TRBJ2-3; 10 bases align to TRBD2. In germline, CDR1 is SEHNR, CDR2 FQNEAQ (reference sequence). The junction had 7 bases not matched to a gene; V was cut back by 5 bases and J by 2 bases. The CDR3 consists of 16 residues. The CDR3, as DNA: TGTGCCAGCAGCCAAAAGCGGGAGGGATACACAGATACGCAGTATTTT. It translates to CASSQKREGYTDTQYF.

The J gene is TRBJ1-2, the V gene TRBV5-4; the match to TRBD1 covers 8 bases. The V gene's germline CDR1 is SGHNT and CDR2 YYREEE (reference sequence). This CDR3 is built from 16 residues. V gave up 4 bases and J gave up 7 bases; unmatched junction bases: 15. CDR3: CASSRGQGGRHGGYTF. CDR3 in DNA: TGTGCCAGCAGCCGCGGACAGGGAGGTCGGCACGGTGGCTACACCTTC.

The chain couples TRBV5-1 to TRBJ2-1; D might be TRBD1 (5 bases). The CDR3 contains 16 residues. Trimming took off 0 bases at V and 0 bases at J, with 10 bases between the two ends. Germline assignment: CDR1 SGHRS and CDR2 YFSETQ. In nucleotides, the CDR3 is TGCGCCAGCAGCTTGGGGGGCGGCTACTCCTACAATGAGCAGTTCTTC. This translates into CASSLGGGYSYNEQFF.

The sample holds a few counts of this clone. V gene TRBV6-1 combines with J gene TRBJ1-1; TRBD1 might be the D (5 bases). Per the germline V gene, CDR1 is MNHNS and CDR2 is SASEGT. The V and J ends lost 3 bases and 7 bases respectively, with 9 bases between them. CDR3 length: 12 amino acids. The CDR3 region has the DNA TGTGCCAGCAGTGATGGGACTGATGAAGCTTTCTTT. This sequence encodes CASSDGTDEAFF.

The chain employs TRBV9 and TRBJ1-1; D is unresolved. V was pared by 0 bases and J by 3 bases, with 12 bases between. Germline V gene data show CDR1 as SGDLS and CDR2 as YYNGEE. The CDR3 covers 15 residues. The CDR3 sequence is CASSVGLSTDTEAFF. The CDR3 DNA sequence: TGTGCCAGCAGCGTAGGTCTCTCTACCGACACTGAAGCTTTCTTT.